The 15 T cell receptor beta chains below all came from one sample that was sequenced in a study of Ad26.COV2.S vaccination and SARS-CoV-2 variants. As to treatment: around 19 received Ad26.COV2.S at low or high dose, single or two shots; roughly five received placebo; per-sample allocation not given. Sampling happened 63 days after the first vaccine or placebo injection. Sequenced by immunoSEQ multiplex PCR; TCRdb stores in-frame clones only, minus some. The table has 350,000 to 450,000 clones, approximately 89% seen once. Sequenced material: peripheral blood, taken in a trial of Ad26.COV2.S vaccine versus placebo. These TCRs come from a person aged 18-65 years who received the Ad26.COV2.S COVID-19 vaccine or a placebo.

The chain links TRBV6-2 or TRBV6-3 to TRBJ2-5, with 9 bases aligning to TRBD2. J lost 5 bases, V lost 0 bases, and 13 bases had no gene match. The CDR3 covers 18 residues. The germline V gene has CDR1 MNHEY and CDR2 SVGEGT. The DNA of the CDR3 is TGTGCCAGCAGTTACTCCTTTAGTAGCGGGAGTTGGTACGAGACCCAGTACTTC. It encodes CASSYSFSSGSWYETQYF.

This clone was counted a single time. The sample carries other DNA sequences with the same CDR3. The chain combines TRBV18 with TRBJ1-1; D remains unclear. Germline V gene lookup returns CDR1 KGHSH and CDR2 LQKENI. This CDR3 spans 13 amino acids. The V gene lost 3 bases and the J gene lost 1 base, with 6 bases spanning the gap. The CDR3 loop reads CASSPIQNTEAFF. CDR3 nucleotide sequence: TGTGCCAGCTCACCCATACAGAACACTGAAGCTTTCTTT.

This clone was observed once. This chain uses TRBV7-3 with TRBJ1-2, with D possibly TRBD1 on 5 matching bases. CDR3 size: 10 residues. Trimming removed 11 bases from V and 3 bases from J, with 7 bases in between. Germline CDR1 SGHTA, CDR2 FQGTGA. The chain's CDR3 is CAGGDYGYTF. CDR3 in DNA: TGTGCCGGGGGAGACTATGGCTACACCTTC.

CDR3 sequence reads: CASSPDRGGDRTQYF. The CDR3 coding sequence is TGTGCCAGCAGTCCCGACAGGGGGGGGGACAGGACCCAGTACTTC. The rearrangement joins TRBV28 to TRBJ2-5; TRBD1 aligns across 9 bases. Trimming cost V 5 bases and J 7 bases; bases outside gene matches: 11. From germline, CDR1 is MDHEN and CDR2 SYDVKM. CDR3 size: 15 residues.

To note about this clone: This CDR3 is also generated by other DNA sequences in the sample. This rearrangement joins TRBV9 to TRBJ2-2; D is tentatively TRBD1 or TRBD2 (5 bases each). CDR3 length equals 13 residues. Germline V lookup: CDR1 SGDLS, CDR2 YYNGEE. Deletions cut 0 bases from V and 5 bases from J, with 5 bases between. The CDR3 DNA follows: TGTGCCAGCAGCGTAGGGGGGACCGGGGAGCTGTTTTTT. Amino acids: CASSVGGTGELFF.

The CDR3 sequence is CARNPGLQFDTQYF. CDR3 DNA sequence: TGTGCCAGAAACCCGGGACTCCAATTTGATACGCAGTATTTT. V and J are TRBV21-1 and TRBJ2-3; TRBD2, the D gene given by the table, was not confirmed from the DNA. TRBV21-1 is shown as a pseudogene. The CDR3 extends over 14 amino acids.

This chain links TRBV4-1 with TRBJ1-3; D ambiguous. CDR3 length: 16 amino acids. CDR1 and CDR2 from the germline V gene are MGHRA and YSYEKL. V was clipped by 0 bases and J by 5 bases, with 14 bases between them. The DNA for the CDR3 is TGCGCCAGCAGCCAAGATAAAAGTGTTTCTAGAAACACCATATATTTT. It codes for CASSQDKSVSRNTIYF.

The chain employs TRBV28 and TRBJ2-5; no reliable D call. V gave up 5 bases and J gave up 4 bases, with 17 bases separating them. Germline assignment: CDR1 MDHEN and CDR2 SYDVKM. This CDR3 contains 15 residues. The CDR3 bases are TGTGCCAGCAGTGAGATGGGCAGGACCGGAGAGACCCAGTACTTC. Its protein is CASSEMGRTGETQYF.

The chain joins TRBV6-6 to TRBJ1-2; TRBD1 aligns across 8 bases. Trimming cost V 5 bases and J 4 bases; bases outside gene matches: 15. The CDR3 loop spans 17 amino acids. The germline V gene has CDR1 MNHNY and CDR2 SVGAGI (reference sequence). In nucleotides, the CDR3 is TGTGCCAGCAGTCTCAGCGTTCCAGGACAGGGACCCTATGGCTACACCTTC. Amino acid sequence: CASSLSVPGQGPYGYTF.

This clone was seen a single time. The rearrangement uses TRBV7-3 and TRBJ2-1; 7 nucleotides line up with TRBD1. V trimming: 4 bases; J trimming: 7 bases; junction bases outside the gene matches: 10. The CDR3 covers 15 residues. Germline lookup yields CDR1 SGHTA and CDR2 FQGTGA. In nucleotides, the CDR3 is TGTGCCAGCAGCTCCGGGACAGCTTACCAAAATGAGCAGTTCTTC. This translates into CASSSGTAYQNEQFF.

This chain links TRBV7-3 with TRBJ1-1; possible D gene TRBD1, 6 bases. Between the trimmed V and J ends, which lost 5 bases and 5 bases, there was a span of 15 bases. CDR3 size: 14 residues. Germline assignment: CDR1 SGHTA and CDR2 FQGTGA. The CDR3 sequence is CASSTTGSWTEAFF. The CDR3 nucleotides are TGTGCCAGCAGCACTACAGGGTCGTGGACTGAAGCTTTCTTT.

This chain connects TRBV6-5 to TRBJ1-3; unclear D gene. The CDR3 extends over 15 amino acids. Germline V gene lookup returns CDR1 MNHEY and CDR2 SVGAGI. The V and J ends lost 8 bases and 0 bases respectively, with 14 bases between them. CDR3: CASSSFGNSGNTIYF. In nucleotides, the CDR3 is TGTGCCAGCTCCTCGTTTGGGAACTCTGGAAACACCATATATTTT.

The gene calls are TRBV3-1 (or the pseudogene TRBV3-2) and TRBJ2-1; 9 nucleotides match TRBD2. With V trimmed by 4 bases and J by 6 bases, 10 bases remained unmatched. CDR3 length equals 16 residues. Looked up from germline, CDR1 is LGHDT and CDR2 is YNNKEL (reference sequence). DNA of the CDR3: TGTGCCAGCAGCCCCTTAGCGGGAGTGGGTCTCAATGAGCAGTTCTTC. Translated: CASSPLAGVGLNEQFF.

The V and J genes are TRBV7-2 and TRBJ1-5; no reliable D call. In germline, CDR1 is SGHTA, CDR2 FQGNSA. CDR3 length equals 15 residues. V dropped 4 bases and J dropped 4 bases, with 14 bases sitting between them. The CDR3 reads CASSSLPNPNQPQHF. The DNA of the CDR3 is TGTGCCAGCAGCTCGTTGCCTAACCCAAATCAGCCCCAGCATTTT.

This clone was seen only a few times. This chain links TRBV5-4 with TRBJ2-2; possibly TRBD1 or TRBD2 for D (5 bases each). Trimming removed 3 bases at V and 4 bases at J, with 10 bases between. The CDR3 has 14 residues. Looked up from germline, CDR1 is SGHNT and CDR2 is YYREEE (reference sequence). The CDR3 spells CASSWGRTTGELFF. CDR3 DNA: TGTGCCAGCAGCTGGGGACGGACCACCGGGGAGCTGTTTTTT. Full variable domain (missing parts from reference TRBV5-4 and TRBJ2-2): ETGVTQSPTHLIKTRGQQVTLRCSSQSGHNTVSWYQQALGQGPQFIFQYYREEENGRGNFPPRFSGLQFPNYSSELNVNALELDDSALYLCASSWGRTTGELFFGEGSRLTVL.